The clone carrying this T cell receptor (beta chain) was seen a handful of times. Germline CDR1 and CDR2: LNHDA and SQIVND (reference sequence). The CDR3 loop spans 15 amino acids. V lost 6 bases, J lost 6 bases, and 20 bases lay in between. The sample comes from a study of blood T cells in healthy people across ages. Primed by a sample-barcoded 5' primer and a J-beta primer mix, a second PCR proceeded for about 6 to 11 cycles. Through a template-switch adaptor with 12 random nucleotides, each cDNA molecule received a tag. TCRdb called the 5' RACE reads again in MiXCR, with one record for every CDR3 protein. The data show almost 1 million distinct CDR3 sequences, roughly 51% seen once. Every sample yielded at least 6.5 million isolated PBMCs. Total RNA was isolated from each sample in quantities of at least 5 micrograms.

This sequence originates from a woman aged 55 to 70 in good health. Sequencing was performed on blood. The chain joins TRBV19 to TRBJ1-2; no clear D. In DNA form, the CDR3 reads TGTGCCAGTAGACTGACTCGGCGCGACTCTAATGGCTACACCTTC. Encoded protein: CASRLTRRDSNGYTF. Full variable domain (rest looked up from reference TRBV19 and TRBJ1-2): DGGITQSPKYLFRKEGQNVTLSCEQNLNHDAMYWYRQDPGQGLRLIYYSQIVNDFQKGDIAEGYSVSREKKESFPLTVTSAQKNPTAFYLCASRLTRRDSNGYTFGSGTRLTVV.